This record looks at one T cell receptor (beta chain) sequence and its context. Its antigen is undetermined. TCRdb recomputed calls from the reads with MiXCR, one row per CDR3 protein. The sample includes around 340,000 distinct CDR3 sequences, about 27% seen only once; the top ten take 15% to 25%. This record comes from a study of T cell repertoires in cytomegalovirus infection. This sample comprised cultured PBMCs, obtained from culture after CMV antigen stimulation. The receptor's source is a human donor in good health (CMV status not recorded). Some clones in this sample may be carry-over from other donors' samples.

In DNA, the CDR3 is TGTGCCAGCAGTTTACAGGTCGATTCACCCCTCCACTTT. This encodes CASSLQVDSPLHF. The rearrangement links TRBV12-3 or TRBV12-4 to TRBJ1-6; D is undetermined. V was cut by 2 bases and J by 8 bases, with 7 bases left in between. The CDR3 extends over 13 amino acids.